This TCR beta chain was identified in a study of T-cell memory formation after mild COVID-19 (dated by TCRdb to the early 2020s). In terms of the full investigation: Most TCR sequence clusters were specific to one of the two donors. In a couple of donors, T-cell clones that expanded and contracted after mild COVID-19 were tracked by sequencing TCRalpha and TCRbeta repertoires over time. The cohort comprised two young, previously healthy adult volunteers, one female and one male. What the authors observed across the whole study: Some responding clones were detected in pre-infection memory, suggesting pre-existing cross-reactive memory T cells joined the SARS-CoV-2 response. SARS-CoV-2 specificity of the second-wave clones peaking on day 37 was not confirmed. Contracting CD4+ clones were located mainly in the CM and EM memory subsets, whereas CD8+ clones were found to be enriched in EMRA. The study covered only a couple of mild cases, and larger cohorts including severe cases with pre-infection samples were considered necessary. Clones contracting from day 15 to 85 had balanced CD4/CD8 phenotypes, while a second wave expanding from day 15 to 37 was biased towards CD4+.

This clonotype was found a few times. It lacks a known antigen. Base qualities are missing; no much larger clone stands one base away. Sequencing used an Illumina NovaSeq 6000. TCRalpha and TCRbeta cDNA libraries were constructed by 5'RACE with constant-segment primers, with sample barcodes and unique molecular identifiers being introduced. Trizol reagent was used to extract RNA from every sample. Amplification of the libraries took two PCR steps, and the second step added a second sample barcode plus Illumina TruSeq adapters. Libraries were sequenced on an Illumina NovaSeq with 2 x 150 bp paired-end reads. As for the original processing: The reads were demultiplexed and collapsed into UMI-guided consensus sequences using migec v1.2.7. Using mixcr v2.1.11, UMI consensuses were aligned to TRA and TRB V and J templates and then assembled into clonotypes. A clonotype was counted as expanded or contracted only when both edgeR and NoisET called the clonotype significant, with the noise models trained on biological replicates. For edgeR calls, the thresholds were a false discovery rate-adjusted p below 0.01 and a log2 fold-change of 1. As an exploratory analysis of dynamics, max-normalized trajectories of the 1000 most abundant clonotypes were examined by PCA with hierarchical clustering. Each responding clone was given a CD4 or CD8 phenotype based on the CD4+ and CD8+ repertoires, which had been sequenced separately. The public reads were run again by TCRdb, first through fastp at Q25 and then through MiXCR, and only productive beta chains were kept. Every CDR3 protein is listed once, alongside the most common genes and DNA of its rows. TCRdb, not the original authors, processed these V and J calls. The sample table contains 250,000 to 300,000 distinct CDR3 sequences; only one count was recorded for 15% to 20% of them. The ten largest clones capture roughly 22% of the sample.

The germline V gene yields SGHVS for CDR1 and FNYEAQ for CDR2. V and J are truncated by 2 bases and 5 bases respectively, leaving an intervening sequence of 7 bases. From cysteine to phenylalanine, the CDR3 is 13 amino acids long. This entry keeps only the CDR3 DNA: 39 bases, framed from base 1. Ficoll-Paque density gradient centrifugation was used to isolate PBMCs. The TCR comes from a young man who had mild COVID-19 (a few samples of this study predate the infection). The sample titles of this study are shuffled in the database, so cell type and time point are left out; the donor was told from shared clones. The sample was PBMCs or a T cell subset sorted from them (not recorded which). The chain is made from TRBV7-6 and TRBJ1-5; the D gene remains uncertain. This receptor has the CDR3 CASSLTAYQPQHF. The nucleotide sequence reads as follows: TGTGCCAGCAGCTTAACAGCCTATCAGCCCCAGCATTTT. The full variable domain, completed from the reference TRBV7-6 and TRBJ1-5 proteins outside the CDR3, reads GAGVSQSPRYKVTKRGQDVALRCDPISGHVSLYWYRQALGQGPEFLTYFNYEAQQDKSGLPNDRFSAERPEGSISTLTIQRTEQRDSAMYRCASSLTAYQPQHFGDGTRLSIL.